The rows below give T cell receptor beta chains drawn from one sample of a study of patients and donors after allogeneic stem cell transplantation. TCRdb re-called the RT-PCR reads through MiXCR, storing one row per CDR3 protein. The table lists about 31,000 distinct CDR3 sequences, 6.8% of them singletons. The specimen sequenced was blood, either unsorted or a sorted T cell fraction (not recorded which). These receptors all come from a human donor who was either an allogeneic HSCT recipient or a stem cell or donor lymphocyte infusion donor (not recorded which). It is not recorded whose cells these are; they may come from a transplant donor. CDR3s include the opening cysteine and the closing phenylalanine or tryptophan. Each record gives: CDR3 DNA, CDR3 protein, clone size, J gene, D gene, V gene, CDR3 length. D genes are given only for firm matches. Rows may omit the clone size; those that give it use once, few, many or a size class.

TGTGCCACCAGTGGTCCGAGACAGTTGAACACCGGGGAGCTGTTTTTT,CATSGPRQLNTGELFF,NA,TRBJ2-2,NA,TRBV24-1,16
TGTGCCAGCAGTTCTTCCGCTAACTATGGCTACACCTTC,CASSSSANYGYTF,many,TRBJ1-2,NA,TRBV27,13
TGTGCCAGCAGCCGACAGGGATCGTACGAGCAGTACTTC,CASSRQGSYEQYF,few,TRBJ2-7,TRBD1,TRBV7-9,13
TGTGCCAGCAGAACCGGGACAGGAAACTATGGCTACACCTTC,CASRTGTGNYGYTF,medium-sized,TRBJ1-2,TRBD1,TRBV7-2,14
TGTGCATTGCCCGGGGCCCACGAAGCTTTCTTT,CALPGAHEAFF,few,TRBJ1-1,NA,TRBV6-2/TRBV6-3,11
TGTGCCAGCAGGGGACAGGGTGCCTGGTTAAGGCTGTTTTTT,CASRGQGAWLRLFF,many,TRBJ1-4,TRBD1,TRBV28,14
TGTGCCAGCAGTTCGCCGGGACTAGGAAGAGAAAAACTGTTTTTT,CASSSPGLGREKLFF,many,TRBJ1-4,NA,TRBV28,15
TGTGCCAGCAGTACCGTGGTGGGACTAGCGGGAGGGGCAGATACGCAGTATTTT,CASSTVVGLAGGADTQYF,NA,TRBJ2-3,TRBD2,TRBV28,18
TGTGCCAGCAGCCAATGGGGGGTGGGCACTGAAGCTTTCTTT,CASSQWGVGTEAFF,many,TRBJ1-1,NA,TRBV14,14
TGTGCCAGCAGTCCGACAGGGAGGGTCGTCCGTCAGCCCCAGCATTTT,CASSPTGRVVRQPQHF,many,TRBJ1-5,TRBD1,TRBV27,16
TGTGCCAGCAGCGTAGGCTTCAGCGGGAGTTTTGGTGAGCAGTTCTTC,CASSVGFSGSFGEQFF,few,TRBJ2-1,TRBD2,TRBV9,16
TGTGCCAGCAGCTTATGGGAGGTCAATGAGCAGTTCTTC,CASSLWEVNEQFF,NA,TRBJ2-1,NA,TRBV11-2,13
TGTGCCAGCAGGCTGGGGCCCGCGGCAAATTCACCCCTCCACTTT,CASRLGPAANSPLHF,many,TRBJ1-6,NA,TRBV27,15
TGTGCCAGCAGTCCCCATATTATGGCGGGAGCGGTAGATACGCAGTATTTT,CASSPHIMAGAVDTQYF,few,TRBJ2-3,TRBD2,TRBV28,17
TGCAGTGCTAGCACTTGGCGGGAGAAGGTCGATACGCAGTATTTT,CSASTWREKVDTQYF,many,TRBJ2-3,TRBD2,TRBV20-1,15
TGTGCCAGCAGCTTAGTGGCAGCCTACAATGAGCAGTTCTTC,CASSLVAAYNEQFF,NA,TRBJ2-1,NA,TRBV7-2,14
TGTGCTAGTGGTTCCTCGGTAGATGCGGGAGGGCGCGACACCGGGGAGCTGTTTTTT,CASGSSVDAGGRDTGELFF,few,TRBJ2-2,TRBD2,TRBV12-5,19
TGTGCCAGCAGCCTCTACAATGAGCAGTTCTTC,CASSLYNEQFF,many,TRBJ2-1,NA,TRBV28,11
TGTGCCACCAGCAGAAACTCGGGAGCAATACCCCTCGAGCAGTACTTC,CATSRNSGAIPLEQYF,few,TRBJ2-7,NA,TRBV15,16
TGTGCCAGCTCACCGCGACAGGGAGGGACGAACACTGAAGCTTTCTTT,CASSPRQGGTNTEAFF,many,TRBJ1-1,TRBD1,TRBV18,16